The next 28 T cell receptor beta chains were all read from a single sample in a study of shared clonotypes between healthy human individuals. Only in-frame clones appear in the TCRdb table, and some are missing; sequencing was by immunoSEQ multiplex PCR. The table records more than 1 million clones, about 80% of them present only once. Sequenced sample: memory CD4+ T cells from PBMCs. Indicated subset: CD45RA-negative fraction. Receptor source: a man younger than 35 in good health. Some clones in this sample may be carry-over from other donors' samples.

This clone was counted a few times. The CDR3 DNA sequence: TGCAGCGTCCATGTATCTGTCCGCGGGAACACTGAAGCTTTCTTT. The encoded protein is CSVHVSVRGNTEAFF. The genes are TRBV29-1 and TRBJ1-1; D is uncertain. Trimming left V 6 bases short and J 1 base short, with 18 bases between. Germline CDR1 is SQVTM and CDR2 is ANQGSEA. The CDR3 runs to 15 residues.

The chain joins TRBV11-2 to TRBJ2-3; a possible D gene is TRBD2 (6 bases). The germline V gene has CDR1 SGHAT and CDR2 FQNNGV. V was trimmed by 10 bases and J by 5 bases, leaving 13 bases between them. The CDR3 covers 12 residues. CDR3 DNA: TGTGCCAATGACTTGGGGGGAGATACGCAGTATTTT. It is translated as CANDLGGDTQYF.

The genes are TRBV7-3 and TRBJ2-5; perhaps TRBD1 as D (6 bases). The germline V gene has CDR1 SGHTA and CDR2 FQGTGA. V was shortened by 0 bases and J by 2 bases, with 10 bases between the two germline ends. The CDR3 extends over 15 amino acids. The CDR3 protein is CASSLTTGSQETQYF. The CDR3 nucleotides are TGTGCCAGCAGCTTAACGACAGGTTCGCAAGAGACCCAGTACTTC.

The CDR3 nucleotides are TGTGCCAGCAGCTCATTCAAGGACAGCTCAGGGAACACCATATATTTT. It translates to CASSSFKDSSGNTIYF. This chain links TRBV5-4 with TRBJ1-3, with D tentatively TRBD1 (6 bases). Trimming left V 3 bases short and J 7 bases short, with 20 bases between. The length of the CDR3 is 16 residues. Germline V CDR1 and CDR2: SGHNT, YYREEE (reference sequence).

The CDR3 loop reads CASSNGGARTSETTYF. The CDR3 DNA follows: TGTGCCAGTAGCAACGGGGGAGCTCGGACTAGCGAGACGACGTACTTC. The genes are TRBV19 and TRBJ2-5; 9 bases agree with TRBD2. V trimming: 6 bases; J trimming: 13 bases; junction bases outside the gene matches: 21. Germline V CDR1 and CDR2: LNHDA, SQIVND (reference sequence). The CDR3 runs 16 residues.

The V gene is TRBV6-6, the J gene TRBJ2-7; 9 bases align to TRBD1. Germline V gene data show CDR1 as MNHNY and CDR2 as SVGAGI (reference sequence). Trimming cost V 7 bases and J 0 bases; bases outside gene matches: 4. This CDR3 has 14 residues. The CDR3 bases are TGTGCCAGCACCGGGACAGGGAGCTCCTACGAGCAGTACTTC. This codes for CASTGTGSSYEQYF.

The J gene is TRBJ2-2, the V gene TRBV2; 7 nucleotides line up with TRBD1. The CDR3 is made up of 17 amino acids. Germline lookup yields CDR1 SNHLY and CDR2 FYNNEI. The V gene end was trimmed by 6 bases and the J gene end by 6 bases; junction bases not matched to a gene: 16. The CDR3 loop is CASRFRARQGAAGELFF. CDR3 coding DNA: TGTGCCAGCAGATTCCGAGCCCGACAGGGAGCAGCCGGGGAGCTGTTTTTT.

The chain couples TRBV5-1 to TRBJ2-1, with D unclear. Germline CDR1 and CDR2: SGHRS and YFSETQ. Trimming pared 3 bases from V and 8 bases from J, leaving 12 bases between. This CDR3 has 13 residues. CDR3 amino acids: CASSSSNGDEQFF. CDR3 sequence (DNA): TGCGCCAGCAGCTCAAGTAACGGCGATGAGCAGTTCTTC.

This clone was seen repeatedly, ten times or more. Other DNA sequences of this sample code for an identical CDR3. The J gene is TRBJ1-2, the V gene TRBV16; D not certain. There are 12 residues in the CDR3. Trimming stripped 1 base from V and 5 bases from J, with 5 bases between. Germline CDR1 KGHSY, CDR2 FQNENV. In DNA form, the CDR3 reads TGTGCCAGCAGCCAATACGAGTATGGCTACACCTTC. It is translated as CASSQYEYGYTF.

This chain uses TRBV7-2 with TRBJ2-3; D is unclear. CDR3 length equals 14 residues. V was cut by 0 bases and J by 2 bases, with 6 bases left in between. Germline-derived CDR1 and CDR2 are SGHTA and FQGNSA. CDR3 bases: TGTGCCAGCAGCTTAGCGGGCCACACAGATACGCAGTATTTT. This sequence encodes CASSLAGHTDTQYF.

This clone was counted only a few times. The chain has TRBV30 and TRBJ2-4, with 9 bases fitting TRBD1. The CDR3 covers 15 residues. Trimming at V came to 1 base and at J to 4 bases, leaving 5 bases not matched to a gene. Germline V gene sequence: CDR1 GTSNPN, CDR2 SVGIG (reference sequence). The CDR3 sequence is CAWSGRTGAKNIQYF. CDR3 nucleotide sequence: TGTGCCTGGAGTGGGAGGACAGGGGCAAAAAACATTCAGTACTTC.

The CDR3 protein is CASSPGTDRSYTF. The CDR3 DNA is TGTGCCAGCAGCCCGGGGACGGATCGGAGCTACACCTTC. The chain links TRBV7-2 to TRBJ1-2; maybe TRBD1 (5 bases). CDR1 is SGHTA and CDR2 is FQGNSA in the germline V gene. The CDR3 extends over 13 amino acids. V lost 5 bases and J lost 9, with 16 bases in between. Supplemented by reference TRBV7-2 and TRBJ1-2, the full variable domain reads GAGVSQSPSNKVTEKGKDVELRCDPISGHTALYWYRQSLGQGLEFLIYFQGNSAPDKSGLPSDRFSAERTGGSVSTLTIQRTQQEDSAVYLCASSPGTDRSYTFGSGTRLTVV.

This rearrangement joins TRBV19 to TRBJ2-1; D is possibly TRBD2 (5 bases). Trimming removed 5 bases at V and 4 bases at J, with 9 bases between. The germline V gene has CDR1 LNHDA and CDR2 SQIVND (reference sequence). The CDR3 extends over 13 amino acids. The CDR3 DNA is TGTGCCAGTAGTGCAGCGGAATACAATGAGCAGTTCTTC. Translating gives CASSAAEYNEQFF. The full variable domain, completed using reference TRBV19 and TRBJ2-1, is DGGITQSPKYLFRKEGQNVTLSCEQNLNHDAMYWYRQDPGQGLRLIYYSQIVNDFQKGDIAEGYSVSREKKESFPLTVTSAQKNPTAFYLCASSAAEYNEQFFGPGTRLTVL.

This clone was found a few times. The chain couples TRBV7-9 to TRBJ1-1; TRBD1 is a possible D gene (6 bases). The V end was cut by 3 bases, the J end by 4 bases, with 18 bases between. Germline loops: CDR1 SEHNR, CDR2 FQNEAQ (reference sequence). This CDR3 comprises 16 residues. The CDR3 here is CASSFGARGEFTEAFF. The DNA of the CDR3 is TGTGCCAGCAGCTTCGGGGCGAGGGGGGAGTTCACTGAAGCTTTCTTT.

The chain's CDR3 is CASRGPGHLSGANVLTF. The CDR3 DNA follows: TGTGCCAGCAGAGGCCCGGGACACCTCTCTGGGGCCAACGTCCTGACTTTC. The chain recombines TRBV28 with TRBJ2-6, with D tentatively TRBD1 (6 bases). The CDR3 is 17 residues long. Germline V lookup: CDR1 MDHEN, CDR2 SYDVKM. V was trimmed by 6 bases and J by 0 bases, leaving 15 bases between them.

Comments on this clone: Within the sample, other DNA sequences also encode this same CDR3. This sequence joins TRBV29-1 and TRBJ1-5; maybe TRBD1 (6 bases). The germline CDR1 and CDR2 sequences are SQVTM and ANQGSEA. V was shortened by 4 bases and J by 0 bases, with 7 bases between the two germline ends. The CDR3 runs to 13 residues. Here the CDR3 reads CSVAGDSNQPQHF. The CDR3 DNA follows: TGCAGCGTTGCAGGGGATAGCAATCAGCCCCAGCATTTT.

This clone turned up a few times. The V and J genes are TRBV5-6 and TRBJ1-2, with 8 nucleotides matching TRBD1. The CDR3 loop spans 16 amino acids. Germline CDR1 and CDR2: SGHDT and YYEEEE. The V and J ends lost 0 bases and 4 bases, in that order; junction bases with no gene match: 8. In DNA form, the CDR3 reads TGTGCCAGCAGCTTGGCCCTACGGACAGGGACCTATGGCTACACCTTC. The encoded protein is CASSLALRTGTYGYTF.

This chain connects TRBV18 to TRBJ2-1; the D gene is possibly TRBD1 (6 bases). From germline, CDR1 is KGHSH and CDR2 LQKENI. The CDR3 is made up of 15 amino acids. Trimming cost V 3 bases and J 3 bases, with 12 bases left between them. CDR3: CASSPVDSLYNEQFF. In DNA form, the CDR3 reads TGTGCCAGCTCACCGGTGGACAGCCTCTACAATGAGCAGTTCTTC.

The chain has TRBV5-1 and TRBJ2-2; no clear D. The CDR3 is 16 residues long. V was clipped by 0 bases and J by 3 bases, with 12 bases between them. Germline CDR1 reads SGHRS; CDR2 reads YFSETQ. CDR3 sequence: CASSLVGLQYTGELFF. CDR3 bases: TGCGCCAGCAGCTTGGTGGGGTTACAATACACCGGGGAGCTGTTTTTT.

This clone has more than one count but fewer than ten. The genes are TRBV28 and TRBJ1-4; D is undetermined. Germline loops: CDR1 MDHEN, CDR2 SYDVKM. V shed 8 bases and J shed 8 bases, with 21 bases lying between them. The CDR3 has 15 residues. CDR3 nucleotide sequence: TGTGCCAGCTTAGGTCAACGGTCCCTTCGGGAAAAACTGTTTTTT. Translated: CASLGQRSLREKLFF. The variable domain in full, completed from reference TRBV28 and TRBJ1-4, reads DVKVTQSSRYLVKRTGEKVFLECVQDMDHENMFWYRQDPGLGLRLIYFSYDVKMKEKGDIPEGYSVSREKKERFSLILESASTNQTSMYLCASLGQRSLREKLFFGSGTQLSVL.

The chain links TRBV6-6 to TRBJ1-5; D is uncertain. The CDR3 consists of 13 residues. V shed 4 bases and J shed 5 bases, with 9 bases lying between them. Germline V gives CDR1 MNHNY, CDR2 SVGAGI (reference sequence). CDR3 region: CASSLGSDQPQHF. CDR3 in DNA: TGTGCCAGCAGTTTAGGGAGCGATCAGCCCCAGCATTTT.

This chain links TRBV2 with TRBJ2-1, with 8 bases identical to TRBD2. V shed 0 bases, J shed 4 bases, and the junction held 5 bases outside the gene matches. Per germline, CDR1 SNHLY and CDR2 FYNNEI. This CDR3 has 16 amino acids. CDR3 in DNA: TGTGCCAGCAGTGAAGCCCGCCTAGCGGGTTACAATGAGCAGTTCTTC. Its protein is CASSEARLAGYNEQFF. Drawing the rest from reference TRBV2 and TRBJ2-1, the complete variable domain is EPEVTQTPSHQVTQMGQEVILRCVPISNHLYFYWYRQILGQKVEFLVSFYNNEISEKSEIFDDQFSVERPDGSNFTLKIRSTKLEDSAMYFCASSEARLAGYNEQFFGPGTRLTVL.

This clone showed up just once. The chain uses TRBV6-6 and TRBJ1-5; the D is unclear. This CDR3 comprises 12 residues. The germline gives CDR1 MNHNY, CDR2 SVGAGI (reference sequence). V was pared by 7 bases and J by 7 bases, with 11 bases between. CDR3 amino acids: CASNREGQPQHF. As DNA, the CDR3 is TGTGCCAGCAACAGAGAGGGCCAGCCCCAGCATTTT.

The V gene is TRBV6-6, the J gene TRBJ2-3; 9 nucleotides agree with TRBD2. This CDR3 contains 14 residues. Trimming took 6 bases from V and 4 from J; bases not matched to a gene: 5. CDR1 MNHNY and CDR2 SVGAGI come from the germline V gene (reference sequence). CDR3 sequence reads: CASRPRGGADTQYF. The DNA for the CDR3 is TGTGCCAGCAGACCGCGGGGGGGCGCAGATACGCAGTATTTT.

The V gene is TRBV23-1, the J gene TRBJ2-3; TRBD1 matches at 10 bases. TRBV23-1 qualifies as an ORF whose function is uncertain. The CDR3 spans 16 residues. Trimming removed 2 bases from V and 4 bases from J; junction bases left unmatched: 6. The chain's CDR3 is CASSQRDRGLADTQYF. CDR3 nucleotides: TGCGCCAGCAGTCAACGAGACAGGGGGCTCGCAGATACGCAGTATTTT.

The V gene is TRBV2, the J gene TRBJ2-1; 13 bases agree with TRBD2. V lost 7 bases, J lost 8 bases, and 5 bases stayed unmatched. CDR3 size: 14 residues. Germline V gene lookup returns CDR1 SNHLY and CDR2 FYNNEI. The CDR3 nucleotides read TGTGCCAGCAAATTAGGACTAGCGGGGGATGAGCAGTTCTTC. Amino acids: CASKLGLAGDEQFF.

The rearrangement joins TRBV11-1 to TRBJ2-3; D is uncertain. The germline V gene has CDR1 SGHAT and CDR2 FQDESV (reference sequence). The CDR3 runs 14 residues. V lost 0 bases to trimming and J lost 6 bases, with 10 bases between them. The CDR3 spells CASSLAGALDTQYF. CDR3 DNA sequence: TGTGCCAGCAGCTTAGCGGGTGCCTTGGATACGCAGTATTTT. The variable domain in full, with the rest retrieved from reference TRBV11-1 and TRBJ2-3, is EAEVAQSPRYKITEKSQAVAFWCDPISGHATLYWYRQILGQGPELLVQFQDESVVDDSQLPKDRFSAERLKGVDSTLKIQPAELGDSAMYLCASSLAGALDTQYFGPGTRLTVL.

V gene TRBV11-2 combines with J gene TRBJ2-1, with D perhaps matching TRBD1 or TRBD2 (5 bases each). The germline V gene has CDR1 SGHAT and CDR2 FQNNGV. The CDR3 has 17 residues. Deletions cut 3 bases from V and 5 bases from J, with 20 bases between. This chain's CDR3 is CASSLGVTPNPDNEQFF. The DNA of the CDR3 is TGTGCCAGCAGCTTGGGGGTAACGCCAAACCCAGACAATGAGCAGTTCTTC.